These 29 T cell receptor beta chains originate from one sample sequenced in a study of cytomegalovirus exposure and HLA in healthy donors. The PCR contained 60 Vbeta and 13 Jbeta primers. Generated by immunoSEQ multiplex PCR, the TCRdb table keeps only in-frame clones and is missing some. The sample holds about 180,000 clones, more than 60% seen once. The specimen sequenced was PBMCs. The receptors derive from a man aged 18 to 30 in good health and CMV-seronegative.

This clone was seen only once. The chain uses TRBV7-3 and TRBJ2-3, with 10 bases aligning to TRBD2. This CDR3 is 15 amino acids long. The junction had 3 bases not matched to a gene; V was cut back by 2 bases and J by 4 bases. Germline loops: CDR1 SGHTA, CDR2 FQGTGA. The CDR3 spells CASSLGAGGPDTQYF. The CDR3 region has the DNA TGTGCCAGCAGCTTAGGAGCGGGGGGGCCAGATACGCAGTATTTT.

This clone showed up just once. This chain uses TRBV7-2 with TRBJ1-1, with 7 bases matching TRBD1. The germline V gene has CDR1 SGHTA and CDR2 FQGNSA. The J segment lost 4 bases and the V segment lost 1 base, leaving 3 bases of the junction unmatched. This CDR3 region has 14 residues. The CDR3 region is CASSLVQGGTEAFF. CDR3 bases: TGTGCCAGCAGCTTAGTCCAGGGGGGCACTGAAGCTTTCTTT.

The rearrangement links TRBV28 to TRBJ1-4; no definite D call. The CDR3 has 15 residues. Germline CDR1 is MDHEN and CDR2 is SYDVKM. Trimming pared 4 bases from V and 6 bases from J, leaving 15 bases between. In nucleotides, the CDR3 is TGTGCCAGCAGTTCCCCGGGAGGTGTCGATGAAAAACTGTTTTTT. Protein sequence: CASSSPGGVDEKLFF.

In nucleotides, the CDR3 is TGTGCCAGCAGTTACTCGTGGCAGACAGATACGCAGTATTTT. Translation: CASSYSWQTDTQYF. V is TRBV6-5 and J is TRBJ2-3, with D unclear. Germline lookup yields CDR1 MNHEY and CDR2 SVGAGI. Trimming shortened V by 0 bases and J by 3 bases, and 7 bases separated the two germline ends. CDR3 length: 14 amino acids.

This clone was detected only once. The CDR3 loop reads CASSLAGGPYNEQFF. CDR3 in DNA: TGTGCCAGCAGCCTAGCGGGGGGTCCCTACAATGAGCAGTTCTTC. The chain combines TRBV6-1 with TRBJ2-1; 11 bases map to TRBD2. J was trimmed by 2 bases and V by 6 bases; bases with no gene match: 3. Germline V gene lookup returns CDR1 MNHNS and CDR2 SASEGT. The CDR3 is 15 amino acids.

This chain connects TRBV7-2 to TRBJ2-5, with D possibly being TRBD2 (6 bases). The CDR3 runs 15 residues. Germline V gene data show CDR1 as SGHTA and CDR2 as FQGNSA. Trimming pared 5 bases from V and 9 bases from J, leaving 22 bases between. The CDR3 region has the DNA TGTGCCAGCAGCGAGGACTACTCCCATCAGACGGCCCAGTACTTC. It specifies CASSEDYSHQTAQYF.

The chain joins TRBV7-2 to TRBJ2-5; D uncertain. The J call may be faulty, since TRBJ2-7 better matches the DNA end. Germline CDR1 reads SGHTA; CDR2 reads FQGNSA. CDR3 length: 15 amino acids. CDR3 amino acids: CASSLGPGSSYEQYF. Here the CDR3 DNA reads TGTGCCAGCAGCTTAGGACCCGGGTCTTCCTACGAGCAGTACTTC.

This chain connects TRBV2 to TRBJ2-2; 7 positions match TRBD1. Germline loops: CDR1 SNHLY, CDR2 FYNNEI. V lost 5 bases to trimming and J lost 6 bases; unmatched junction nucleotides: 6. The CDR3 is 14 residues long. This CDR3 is CASSQGVGPGELFF. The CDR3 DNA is TGTGCCAGCAGTCAGGGGGTGGGTCCCGGGGAGCTGTTTTTT.

The CDR3 loop is CASSLTPGEETQYF. The CDR3 nucleotides are TGTGCCAGCAGTTTAACCCCGGGTGAAGAGACCCAGTACTTC. The genes are TRBV27 and TRBJ2-5; unclear D gene. Trimming pared 2 bases from V and 3 bases from J, leaving 10 bases between. Germline CDR1 and CDR2: MNHEY and SMNVEV (reference sequence). The CDR3 sequence is 14 residues long.

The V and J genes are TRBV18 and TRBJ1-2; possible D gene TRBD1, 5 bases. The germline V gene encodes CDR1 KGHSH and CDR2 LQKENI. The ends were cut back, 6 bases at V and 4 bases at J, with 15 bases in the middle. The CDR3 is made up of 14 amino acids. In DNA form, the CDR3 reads TGTGCCAGCTCTTTTACAGGCGACCGCTATGGCTACACCTTC. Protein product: CASSFTGDRYGYTF.

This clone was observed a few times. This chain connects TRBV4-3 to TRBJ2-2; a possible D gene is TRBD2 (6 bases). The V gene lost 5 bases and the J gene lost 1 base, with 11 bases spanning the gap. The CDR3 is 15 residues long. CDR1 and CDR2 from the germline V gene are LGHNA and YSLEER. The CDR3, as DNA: TGCGCCAGCAGCTTCCGCGGGGTGAACACCGGGGAGCTGTTTTTT. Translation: CASSFRGVNTGELFF.

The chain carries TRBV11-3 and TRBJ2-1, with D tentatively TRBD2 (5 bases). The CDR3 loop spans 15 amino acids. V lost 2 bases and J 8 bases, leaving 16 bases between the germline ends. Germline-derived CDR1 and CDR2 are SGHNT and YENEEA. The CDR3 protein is CASSLRGLGIHEQFF. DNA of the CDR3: TGTGCCAGCAGCTTACGAGGGCTAGGTATCCATGAGCAGTTCTTC.

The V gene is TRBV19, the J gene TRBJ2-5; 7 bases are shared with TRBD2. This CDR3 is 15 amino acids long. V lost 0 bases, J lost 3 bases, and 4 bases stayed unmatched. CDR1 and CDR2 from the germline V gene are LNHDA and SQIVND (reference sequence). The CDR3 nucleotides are TGTGCCAGTAGTATAGAGGCTAGCGGAAAAGAGACCCAGTACTTC. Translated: CASSIEASGKETQYF.

CDR3 protein: CASRYSGTGELFF. DNA of the CDR3: TGTGCCAGCAGATATAGCGGAACCGGGGAGCTGTTTTTT. V usage is TRBV7-2 and J usage is TRBJ2-2; weak D call: TRBD2 (6 bases). The germline V and J ends were trimmed by 6 bases and 5 bases, with 10 bases remaining between them. CDR3 length equals 13 residues. Per the germline V gene, CDR1 is SGHTA and CDR2 is FQGNSA.

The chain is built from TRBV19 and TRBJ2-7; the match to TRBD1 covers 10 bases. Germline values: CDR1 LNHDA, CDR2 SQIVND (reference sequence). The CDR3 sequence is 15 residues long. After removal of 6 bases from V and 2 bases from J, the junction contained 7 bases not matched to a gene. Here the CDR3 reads CASRLTGTGAYEQYF. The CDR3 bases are TGTGCCAGTAGACTAACCGGGACAGGGGCCTACGAGCAGTACTTC. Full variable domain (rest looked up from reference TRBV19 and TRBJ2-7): DGGITQSPKYLFRKEGQNVTLSCEQNLNHDAMYWYRQDPGQGLRLIYYSQIVNDFQKGDIAEGYSVSREKKESFPLTVTSAQKNPTAFYLCASRLTGTGAYEQYFGPGTRLTVT.

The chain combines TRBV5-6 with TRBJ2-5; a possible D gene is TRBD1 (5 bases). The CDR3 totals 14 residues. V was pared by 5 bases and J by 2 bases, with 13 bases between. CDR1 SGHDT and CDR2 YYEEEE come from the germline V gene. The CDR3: CASSPKGIQETQYF. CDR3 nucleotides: TGTGCCAGCAGTCCTAAGGGGATTCAAGAGACCCAGTACTTC.

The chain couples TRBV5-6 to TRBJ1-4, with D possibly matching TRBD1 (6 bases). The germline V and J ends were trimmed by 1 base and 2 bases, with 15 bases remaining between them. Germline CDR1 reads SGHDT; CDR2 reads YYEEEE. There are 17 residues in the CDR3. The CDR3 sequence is CASSLKSGGTTNEKLFF. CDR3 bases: TGTGCCAGCAGCTTGAAGTCGGGGGGCACGACTAATGAAAAACTGTTTTTT.

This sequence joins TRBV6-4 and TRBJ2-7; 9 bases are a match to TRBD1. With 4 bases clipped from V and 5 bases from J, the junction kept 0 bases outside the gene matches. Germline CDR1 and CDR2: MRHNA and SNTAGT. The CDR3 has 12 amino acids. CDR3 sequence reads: CASSGQGDEQYF. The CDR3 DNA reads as TGTGCCAGCAGTGGACAGGGGGACGAGCAGTACTTC.

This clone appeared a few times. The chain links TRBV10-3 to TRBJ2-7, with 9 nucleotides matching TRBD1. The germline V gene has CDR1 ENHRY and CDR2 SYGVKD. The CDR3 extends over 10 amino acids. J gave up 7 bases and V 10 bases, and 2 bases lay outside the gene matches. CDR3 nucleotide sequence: TGTGCCACGGGACAGGGAGAGCAGTACTTC. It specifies CATGQGEQYF.

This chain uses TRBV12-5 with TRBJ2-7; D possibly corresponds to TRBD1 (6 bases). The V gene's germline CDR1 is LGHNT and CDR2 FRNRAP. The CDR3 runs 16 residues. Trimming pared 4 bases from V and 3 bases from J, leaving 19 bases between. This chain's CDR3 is CASGSLLGGGGYEQYF. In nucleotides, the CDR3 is TGTGCTAGTGGTTCCCTACTAGGGGGTGGCGGCTACGAGCAGTACTTC.

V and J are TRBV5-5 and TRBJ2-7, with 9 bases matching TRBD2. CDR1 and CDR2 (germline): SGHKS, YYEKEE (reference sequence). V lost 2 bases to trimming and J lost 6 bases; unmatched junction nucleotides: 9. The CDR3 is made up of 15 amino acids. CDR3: CASSFVVSGSSEQYF. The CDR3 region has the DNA TGTGCCAGCAGCTTTGTGGTTAGCGGGAGTTCCGAGCAGTACTTC.

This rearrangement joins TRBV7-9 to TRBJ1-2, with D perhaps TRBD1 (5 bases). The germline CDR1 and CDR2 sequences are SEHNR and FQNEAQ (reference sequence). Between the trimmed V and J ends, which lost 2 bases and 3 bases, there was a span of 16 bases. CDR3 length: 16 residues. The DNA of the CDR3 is TGTGCCAGCAGCTTATCTGGTGGAGGGGAGTACTATGGCTACACCTTC. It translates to CASSLSGGGEYYGYTF.

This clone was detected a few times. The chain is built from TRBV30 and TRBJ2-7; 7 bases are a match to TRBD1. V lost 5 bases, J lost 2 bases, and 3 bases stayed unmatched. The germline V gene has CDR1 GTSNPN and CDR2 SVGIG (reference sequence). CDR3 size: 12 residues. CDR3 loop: CAWGTAPYEQYF. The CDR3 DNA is TGTGCCTGGGGGACAGCCCCCTACGAGCAGTACTTC.

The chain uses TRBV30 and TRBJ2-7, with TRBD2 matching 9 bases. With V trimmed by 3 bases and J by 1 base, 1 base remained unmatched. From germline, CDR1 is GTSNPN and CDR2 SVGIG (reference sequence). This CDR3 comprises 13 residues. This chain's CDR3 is CAWRRGGSYEQYF. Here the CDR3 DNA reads TGTGCCTGGAGGCGGGGGGGGTCCTACGAGCAGTACTTC.

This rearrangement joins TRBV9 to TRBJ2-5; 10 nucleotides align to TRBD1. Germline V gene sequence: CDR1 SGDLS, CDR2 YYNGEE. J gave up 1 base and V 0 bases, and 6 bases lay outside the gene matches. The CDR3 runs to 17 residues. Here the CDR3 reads CASSVGDRGRFQETQYF. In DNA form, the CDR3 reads TGTGCCAGCAGCGTAGGGGACAGGGGCCGATTCCAAGAGACCCAGTACTTC.

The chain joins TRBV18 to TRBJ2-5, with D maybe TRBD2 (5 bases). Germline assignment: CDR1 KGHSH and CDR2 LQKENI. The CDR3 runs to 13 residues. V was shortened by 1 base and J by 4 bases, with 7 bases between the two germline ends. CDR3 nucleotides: TGTGCCAGCTCACCACTCCGGGGAGAGACCCAGTACTTC. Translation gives CASSPLRGETQYF.

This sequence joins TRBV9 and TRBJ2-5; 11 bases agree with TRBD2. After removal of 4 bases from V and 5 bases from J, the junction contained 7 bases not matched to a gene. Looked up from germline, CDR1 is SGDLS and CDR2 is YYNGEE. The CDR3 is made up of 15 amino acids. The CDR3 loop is CASSISGTSGETQYF. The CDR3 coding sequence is TGTGCCAGCAGCATCTCCGGGACTAGCGGTGAGACCCAGTACTTC.

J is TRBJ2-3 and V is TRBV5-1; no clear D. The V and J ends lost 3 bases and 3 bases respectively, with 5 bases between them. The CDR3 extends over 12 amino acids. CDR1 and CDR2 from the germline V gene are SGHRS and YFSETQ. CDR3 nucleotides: TGCGCCAGCAGCTACCAGACAGATACGCAGTATTTT. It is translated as CASSYQTDTQYF.

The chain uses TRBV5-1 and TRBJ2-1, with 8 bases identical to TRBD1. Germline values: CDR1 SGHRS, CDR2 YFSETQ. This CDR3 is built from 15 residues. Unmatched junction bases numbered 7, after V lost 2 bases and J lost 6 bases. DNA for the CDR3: TGCGCCAGCAGCTTATCGAGGACAGGGACCAATGAGCAGTTCTTC. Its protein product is CASSLSRTGTNEQFF.